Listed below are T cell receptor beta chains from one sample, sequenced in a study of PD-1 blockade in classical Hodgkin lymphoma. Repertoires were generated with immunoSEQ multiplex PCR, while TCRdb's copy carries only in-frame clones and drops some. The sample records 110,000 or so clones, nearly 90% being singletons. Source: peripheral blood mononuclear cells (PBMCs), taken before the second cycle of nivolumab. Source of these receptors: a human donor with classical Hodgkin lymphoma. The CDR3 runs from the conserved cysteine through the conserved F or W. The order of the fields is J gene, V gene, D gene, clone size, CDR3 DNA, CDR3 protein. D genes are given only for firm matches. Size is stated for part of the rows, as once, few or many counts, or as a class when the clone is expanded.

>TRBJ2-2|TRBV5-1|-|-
TGCGCCAGCAGCGGGAGAACCGTTAGGGCGGGAAACACCGGGGAGCTGTTTTTT
CASSGRTVRAGNTGELFF
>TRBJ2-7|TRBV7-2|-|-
TGTGCCAGCAGCTTCCGAGCAGGATACTACGAGCAGTACTTC
CASSFRAGYYEQYF
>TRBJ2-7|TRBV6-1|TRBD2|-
TGTGCCAGCATTGGGACTAGCGGGACCTACGAGCAGTACTTC
CASIGTSGTYEQYF
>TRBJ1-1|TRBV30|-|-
TGTGCCTGGAGAAGGGGCTTGGGTGAAGCTTTCTTT
CAWRRGLGEAFF
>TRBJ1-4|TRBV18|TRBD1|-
TGTGCCAGCTCACCAAACTCTTCACTCCGTACCGGACAGGGGGCTATGGGAAAACTGTTTTTT
CASSPNSSLRTGQGAMGKLFF
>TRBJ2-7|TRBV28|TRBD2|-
TGTGCCAGCGGTGGGGGGGTCAGATCCTACGAGCAGTACTTC
CASGGGVRSYEQYF
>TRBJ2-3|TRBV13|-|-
TGTGCCAGCAGCTTAGGGACTAGCACAGATACGCAGTATTTT
CASSLGTSTDTQYF
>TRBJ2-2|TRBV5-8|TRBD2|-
TGTGCCAGCCCCTTAGCGGGAGGGATCTTGAACACCGGGGAGCTGTTTTTT
CASPLAGGILNTGELFF
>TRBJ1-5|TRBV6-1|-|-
TGTGCCAGCTCCCGGGCCCACGGTGAGATTCAGCCCCAGCATTTT
CASSRAHGEIQPQHF
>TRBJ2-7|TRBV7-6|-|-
TGTGCCAGCAGCTTAAGTCAGAACTTCTACGAGCAGTACTTC
CASSLSQNFYEQYF
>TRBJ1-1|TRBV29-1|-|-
TGCAGCGCTGGTTGGGGCATCATGAACACTGAAGCTTTCTTT
CSAGWGIMNTEAFF
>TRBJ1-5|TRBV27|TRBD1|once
TGTGCCAGCAGTTTATCGACAGGGATTCAGCCCCAGCATTTT
CASSLSTGIQPQHF
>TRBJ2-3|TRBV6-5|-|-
TGTGCCAGCAGTCGTGAGGGTAGCACAGATACGCAGTATTTT
CASSREGSTDTQYF
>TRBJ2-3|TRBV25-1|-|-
TGTGCCAGCAGTGACCCCGTCTTAAGTACGCAGTATTTT
CASSDPVLSTQYF